This entry describes one T cell receptor beta chain. The antigen remains undetermined. This specimen belongs to a study of shared clonotypes between healthy human individuals. Study-wide context: Ranging from 18 to 49 in age, donors were two women and a few men. Study-wide points: Even with large depth, rarefaction showed that sorted-subset sequencing was incomplete. Estimated richness was generally greater in naive than memory subsets.

Selected positively for CCR7 and CD45RO-negative, naive CD8 cells excluded terminally differentiated effector memory CD45RA+ cells. Libraries were prepared by immunoSEQ multiplex PCR; TCRdb keeps only in-frame clonotypes and omits some of them. Of 800,000 or so clones in the sample, 90% to 97% were seen once. Specimen: naive CD8+ T cells sorted from blood. This clonotype originated in a man aged 30 to 45 in good health.

For the CDR3, the DNA is TGTGCCAGCAGCTCCGAACAACCAGGGGAAGCTTTCTTT. Residues: CASSSEQPGEAFF. The chain uses TRBV11-2 and TRBJ1-1, with D perhaps TRBD1 (5 bases). The V and J ends lost 4 bases and 8 bases respectively, with 14 bases between them. Germline V gives CDR1 SGHAT, CDR2 FQNNGV. There are 13 residues in the CDR3.